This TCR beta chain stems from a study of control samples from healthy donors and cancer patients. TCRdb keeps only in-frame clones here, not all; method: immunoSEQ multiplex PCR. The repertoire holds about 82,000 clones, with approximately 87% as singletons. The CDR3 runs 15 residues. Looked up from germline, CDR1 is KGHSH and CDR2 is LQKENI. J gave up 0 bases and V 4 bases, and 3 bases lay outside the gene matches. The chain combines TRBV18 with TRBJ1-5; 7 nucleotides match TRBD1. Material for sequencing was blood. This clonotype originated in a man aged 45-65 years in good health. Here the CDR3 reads CASSQRTGSNQPQHF. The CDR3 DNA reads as TGTGCCAGCTCACAAAGGACAGGTAGCAATCAGCCCCAGCATTTT.